The clone carrying this T cell receptor (beta chain) was detected many times. This sample was taken from a study of human T cells and chemical hapten exposure. The time point was: pre-sensitization, week 0. As to treatment: therapeutic diphenylcyclopropenone sensitization with weekly scalp DPC. Looked up from germline, CDR1 is SGHAT and CDR2 is FQNNGV. V lost 5 bases, J lost 4 bases, and 12 bases lay in between. The CDR3 covers 13 residues. One entry per CDR3 protein results from TCRdb running MiXCR on the RACE reads. The data contain around 300,000 distinct CDR3 sequences, 7.7% of them singletons. The starting material was whole blood, obtained in connection with sensitization to the hapten diphenylcyclopropenone (DPC). J is TRBJ2-7 and V is TRBV11-2; either TRBD1 or TRBD2 may supply D (6 bases each). This TCR came from a man younger than 30 with alopecia areata. Some clones in this sample may be carry-over from other donors' samples. CDR3 coding DNA: TGTGCCAGCAGCCGCGGGACACTTTACGAGCAGTACTTC. Its translation is CASSRGTLYEQYF.